Listed below are T cell receptor beta chains from one sample, sequenced in a study of blood T cell repertoires in COVID-19. Measured with immunoSEQ multiplex PCR; TCRdb has only the in-frame clones, and not every one. The data contain about 260,000 clones, roughly 87% of them seen just once; the ten biggest clones take up about 2.2%. Source material: peripheral blood. These TCRs come from a woman aged 45-65 years who had recovered from COVID-19. Both conserved end residues are part of each CDR3. A D gene is named only where the DNA matches it firmly. Some rows have no size entry. The others give once, few or many, or a class for an expanded clone.

cdr3_nt cdr3_aa v_call clone_size d_call j_call
TGTGCTAGTGGTTTGCCACGACAGGGGGCGAACACCGGGGAGCTGTTTTTT CASGLPRQGANTGELFF TRBV12-5 NA TRBD1 TRBJ2-2
TGTGCCAGCAGCGAGGGGGACAGCCTTCACCACGAGCAGTACTTC CASSEGDSLHHEQYF TRBV9 NA TRBD1 TRBJ2-7
TGTGCCAGCAGCCAAGATCTGGTCGGGAGGGATGAGACCCAGTACTTC CASSQDLVGRDETQYF TRBV4-2 NA TRBD2 TRBJ2-5
TGTGCCAGCAGCTCCCGGAGACAGGGGCCGGATACGCAGTATTTT CASSSRRQGPDTQYF TRBV11-2 NA TRBD1 TRBJ2-3
TGTGCCAGCAGTTCTCCCAAGCACGGTAATGAAAAACTGTTTTTT CASSSPKHGNEKLFF TRBV6-5 once NA TRBJ1-4
TGTGCCAGCTTGGGGGCCGCAGACAGCTCTGGAAACACCATATATTTT CASLGAADSSGNTIYF TRBV28 NA NA TRBJ1-3
TGTGCCAGCTCACCTTTCCAGGGGGTAGAGAATGGCTACACCTTC CASSPFQGVENGYTF TRBV18 NA TRBD1 TRBJ1-2
TGTGCCAGCAGCCTAGCTCCTCCTGATACGCAGTATTTT CASSLAPPDTQYF TRBV27 NA NA TRBJ2-3
TGTGCCAGCTCACCGATGGGAGGCAATCAGCCCCAGCATTTT CASSPMGGNQPQHF TRBV18 once NA TRBJ1-5
TGTGCCAGCAGCTTCCCAGCTGGGGGGGGAGAGACCCAGTACTTC CASSFPAGGGETQYF TRBV7-2 NA TRBD2 TRBJ2-5
TGCAGCGTTGATCGGGGCAGGGGCCCCTCCTACGAGCAGTACTTC CSVDRGRGPSYEQYF TRBV29-1 NA NA TRBJ2-7
TGTGCCAGTAGTAGCGGACTAGCGTACGAGCAGTACTTC CASSSGLAYEQYF TRBV19 NA TRBD2 TRBJ2-7
TGTGCCAGCAATGAGGGGACAGCCTATGGCTACACCTTC CASNEGTAYGYTF TRBV12-3/TRBV12-4 NA TRBD1 TRBJ1-2
TGTGCCAGCAGCTTACGTCAGGGGTCAACCTACGAGCAGTACTTC CASSLRQGSTYEQYF TRBV7-9 NA NA TRBJ2-7
TGTGCCAGCAGCCCCCGACAGGGGAGCACCGGGGAGCTGTTTTTT CASSPRQGSTGELFF TRBV9 NA TRBD1 TRBJ2-2
TGCGCCAGCCTCCTAGTACCAGAGAACACTGAAGCTTTCTTT CASLLVPENTEAFF TRBV5-1 NA NA TRBJ1-1
TGTGCCAGCAGTGAAGGGGCCGAGTACGAGCAGTACTTC CASSEGAEYEQYF TRBV6-1 NA NA TRBJ2-7
TGTGCCAGCAGCGGGCAGTACACAGATACGCAGTATTTT CASSGQYTDTQYF TRBV9 few NA TRBJ2-3
TGTGCCAGCAGCCAGGGCTTGTATGGCTACACCTTC CASSQGLYGYTF TRBV9 NA NA TRBJ1-2
TGTGCCAGCAGCCCCCAGGACAGGAGGGATCCCTATGGCTACACCTTC CASSPQDRRDPYGYTF TRBV9 NA TRBD1 TRBJ1-2
TGTGCCAGCAGCTTAGGAGGCGGGGGGTTCGTCGAGCAGTACTTC CASSLGGGGFVEQYF TRBV7-2 NA TRBD2 TRBJ2-7
TGTGCCAGCAGTTTAGGGTTCTCCGCCCGGGTTTCGGATACGCAGTATTTT CASSLGFSARVSDTQYF TRBV28 NA NA TRBJ2-3
TGTGCCAGCAGTTCCGAAGGGGGGAGGGCTTACGAGCAGTACTTC CASSSEGGRAYEQYF TRBV7-2 NA NA TRBJ2-7
TGCGCCAGCAGCTTGGGAGGAGGGGTGGAGACCCAGTACTTC CASSLGGGVETQYF TRBV5-1 NA NA TRBJ2-5
TGTGCCAGTAGTAGGGACAGGGGAAACACCATATATTTT CASSRDRGNTIYF TRBV19 NA TRBD1 TRBJ1-3
TGCGCCAGCAGCTTTGGCCCCTCCACAGGGGCGGGCACTGAAGCTTTCTTT CASSFGPSTGAGTEAFF TRBV5-1 NA TRBD1 TRBJ1-1
TGTGCCAGCAGTTCAGGGCGGACCACTGAAGCTTTCTTT CASSSGRTTEAFF TRBV6-5 NA NA TRBJ1-1
TGTGCCAGCAGTTTAGCAGGGGCCGCTGGCTACACCTTC CASSLAGAAGYTF TRBV12-3/TRBV12-4 NA NA TRBJ1-2
TGTGCCAGCACTATTTCCTTGGGGAGTCTCTATGGCTACACCTTC CASTISLGSLYGYTF TRBV28 NA NA TRBJ1-2
TGTGCCAGCTCACCATCGGGACACCTCAACACTGAAGCTTTCTTT CASSPSGHLNTEAFF TRBV18 NA NA TRBJ1-1
TGTGCCAGCAGTTACCAGGGGGCGAACACTGAAGCTTTCTTT CASSYQGANTEAFF TRBV2 NA TRBD1 TRBJ1-1
TGTGCCACCAGTCGGACAGGGAAACAGCCCCAGCATTTT CATSRTGKQPQHF TRBV15 NA TRBD1 TRBJ1-5
TGTGCCAGCAGCCCCCAGGGCGGGGATGGCTACACCTTC CASSPQGGDGYTF TRBV5-6 once NA TRBJ1-2
TGTGCCAGCACCCCTAGCCGGGACACCCCCTACGAGCAGTACTTC CASTPSRDTPYEQYF TRBV2 NA NA TRBJ2-7
TGTGCCTGGAGTCATACGGGACAGGGGGCCTACGAGCAGTACTTC CAWSHTGQGAYEQYF TRBV30 NA TRBD1 TRBJ2-7
TGTGCCACCAGTGATGGGGGACAGGGGGTCAATGAGCAGTTCTTC CATSDGGQGVNEQFF TRBV24-1 NA TRBD1 TRBJ2-1
TGTGCCTGGAGCCAACTTAGCGCCCCGTGGACCGGGGAGCTGTTTTTT CAWSQLSAPWTGELFF TRBV30 NA NA TRBJ2-2
TGTGCCACCAGCAGAGATATTATGGGCTCCGAAGGTCCCGGGGAGCTGTTTTTT CATSRDIMGSEGPGELFF TRBV15 NA NA TRBJ2-2
TGTGCCAGCAGTTACGGGGGGACAGGGGGCCGCCCTGAAGCTTTCTTT CASSYGGTGGRPEAFF TRBV6-2/TRBV6-3 NA TRBD1 TRBJ1-1
TGTGCCAGCAGCTTATTGACGGGAACAAACAATGAGCAGTTCTTC CASSLLTGTNNEQFF TRBV11-2 NA NA TRBJ2-1
TGTGCCAGCAGCTCCAAAAAACTAGCGGGAGGGGTTTCCGAGCAGTACTTC CASSSKKLAGGVSEQYF TRBV3-1/TRBV3-2 NA TRBD2 TRBJ2-7
TGTGCCAGTAGAGAAGTAACACGAGGCTACACCTTC CASREVTRGYTF TRBV19 NA NA TRBJ1-2
TGTGCCAGCAGCGGTGGGCAGGGGTTCACTGAAGCTTTCTTT CASSGGQGFTEAFF TRBV7-9 once NA TRBJ1-1
TGTGCCAGTAGTATACAGACAGGTCTCTACGAGCAGTACTTC CASSIQTGLYEQYF TRBV19 NA NA TRBJ2-7
TGTGCCAGCAGTGAAGGGCAGGGGTATAATTCACCCCTCCACTTT CASSEGQGYNSPLHF TRBV2 NA NA TRBJ1-6
TGTGCCATCAGTGAAAAAGGACTATTATACAATGAGCAGTTCTTC CAISEKGLLYNEQFF TRBV10-3 NA NA TRBJ2-1
TGCGCCAGCAGCTCAAACCGGGACAGGGGGCGTAGATCCTATGGCTACACCTTC CASSSNRDRGRRSYGYTF TRBV5-1 NA TRBD1 TRBJ1-2
TGTGCCAGCAGTTACTCCGACAGGGGGTACTCCTACGAGCAGTACTTC CASSYSDRGYSYEQYF TRBV6-7 NA TRBD1 TRBJ2-7
TGTGCCAGCAGCTTGGACGGGGGGGAGTGGTACGAGCAGTACTTC CASSLDGGEWYEQYF TRBV5-4 NA TRBD2 TRBJ2-7
TGTGCCAGCAGAAATGGGGCTAGCGATCTACACGAGCAGTACTTC CASRNGASDLHEQYF TRBV5-4 NA NA TRBJ2-7
TGTGCCACCAGCAGAGATCCCCACCGCAGCCACGGGACTGAAGCTTTCTTT CATSRDPHRSHGTEAFF TRBV15 NA NA TRBJ1-1